This TCR beta chain came from a study of shared clonotypes between healthy human individuals. Looking at the study overall: The study drew on two women and a few men aged 18 to 49 as donors. Broader study findings: In having few donors, the study represented limited genetic and exposure-history diversity. The authors expected sequencing depth to affect clonotype sharing among donors.

Notes on this clone: What it binds is not known.

Method: immunoSEQ multiplex PCR; TCRdb's copy keeps in-frame clones and lacks some. The table shows 2 million to 2.5 million clones, with more than 90% occurring only once. CD4+ cells underwent separation, giving CD45RA+ naive and CD45RA-negative memory subsets. Trimming removed 8 bases from V and 0 bases from J; junction bases left unmatched: 16. The CDR3 is made up of 17 amino acids. CDR1 and CDR2 from the germline V gene are ENHRY and SYGVKD. This TCR derives from a man aged 18-30 years in good health. The chain joins TRBV10-3 to TRBJ2-7; TRBD2 matches at 7 bases. What was sequenced was naive CD4+ T cells sorted from blood. Subset in this sample: CD45RA+ positively selected. This CDR3 is CAIGNSIIRGSSYEQYF. CDR3 nucleotide sequence: TGTGCCATCGGCAACTCAATTATACGCGGGAGCTCCTACGAGCAGTACTTC.